The 32 T cell receptor beta chains presented below share a single source sample, sequenced in a study of blood T cell repertoires in COVID-19. Method: immunoSEQ multiplex PCR; TCRdb's copy keeps in-frame clones and lacks some. The sample has fewer than 300,000 clones, 83% seen once. The sample comprised peripheral blood. Every receptor here comes from an older man with acute or convalescent COVID-19.

The chain recombines TRBV4-2 with TRBJ2-7; TRBD2 agrees at 13 bases. With V trimmed by 0 bases and J by 3 bases, 5 bases remained unmatched. This CDR3 is built from 17 residues. Germline CDR1 LGHNA, CDR2 YNFKEQ. This CDR3 reads CASSQDWGTSGIYEQYF. The CDR3 DNA is TGTGCCAGCAGCCAAGATTGGGGGACTAGCGGGATCTACGAGCAGTACTTC.

The chain combines TRBV19 with TRBJ2-6, with 10 positions matching TRBD1. The V segment lost 1 base and the J segment 2 bases; nucleotides outside the gene matches: 2. CDR1 is LNHDA, CDR2 SQIVND, per germline (reference sequence). This CDR3 comprises 17 residues. CDR3 in DNA: TGTGCCAGTAGTATAGGACAGGGGGCGCCTGGGGCCAACGTCCTGACTTTC. It specifies CASSIGQGAPGANVLTF.

The chain combines TRBV28 with TRBJ1-6, with TRBD1 matching 7 bases. Germline CDR1 MDHEN, CDR2 SYDVKM. The CDR3 totals 14 residues. V shed 5 bases and J 10 bases; nucleotides not matched to a gene: 8. The CDR3 is CASSTPDRYSPLHF. As DNA, the CDR3 is TGTGCCAGCAGTACCCCGGACAGGTACTCACCCCTCCACTTT. The entire variable domain, with the rest obtained from reference TRBV28 and TRBJ1-6, is as follows: DVKVTQSSRYLVKRTGEKVFLECVQDMDHENMFWYRQDPGLGLRLIYFSYDVKMKEKGDIPEGYSVSREKKERFSLILESASTNQTSMYLCASSTPDRYSPLHFGNGTRLTVT.

This clone occurred once. The CDR3 DNA is TGTGCCCTTAGTGACAGGGGAAACGTGGACACTGAAGCTTTCTTT. The encoded protein is CALSDRGNVDTEAFF. The rearrangement joins TRBV21-1 to TRBJ1-1; TRBD1 is the table's D call, not checked against the DNA. TRBV21-1 is a documented pseudogene. The CDR3 spans 15 residues.

This clone appeared a single time. V gene TRBV24-1 combines with J gene TRBJ2-6, with a weak D call TRBD2 (6 bases). This CDR3 contains 17 residues. V lost 2 bases and J lost 2, with 12 bases in between. The germline V gene encodes CDR1 KGHDR and CDR2 SFDVKD. The CDR3 here is CATSDSPGGAGANVLTF. CDR3 sequence (DNA): TGTGCCACCAGTGATTCCCCCGGCGGGGCTGGGGCCAACGTCCTGACTTTC.

The chain employs TRBV30 and TRBJ1-1; 9 bases fit TRBD1. This CDR3 is 14 amino acids long. Germline assignment: CDR1 GTSNPN and CDR2 SVGIG (reference sequence). The junction had 7 bases not matched to a gene; V was cut back by 7 bases and J by 1 base. The CDR3 here is CASDRGGRNTEAFF. The DNA of the CDR3 is TGTGCCTCGGACAGGGGCGGTCGGAACACTGAAGCTTTCTTT. Complete variable domain (other parts from reference TRBV30 and TRBJ1-1): SQTIHQWPATLVQPVGSPLSLECTVEGTSNPNLYWYRQAAGRGLQLLFYSVGIGQISSEVPQNLSASRPQDRQFILSSKKLLLSDSGFYLCASDRGGRNTEAFFGQGTRLTVV.

The V gene is TRBV4-1, the J gene TRBJ1-6; 7 bases align to TRBD1. Trimming removed 0 bases from V and 13 bases from J; junction bases left unmatched: 12. Looked up from germline, CDR1 is MGHRA and CDR2 is YSYEKL. The CDR3 runs to 16 residues. CDR3 coding DNA: TGCGCCAGCAGCCAAGATGCCCCGGCACAGGGGAGGCCCCTCCACTTT. Residues: CASSQDAPAQGRPLHF.

The chain links TRBV18 to TRBJ2-6, with 14 nucleotides matching TRBD2. J gave up 2 bases and V 6 bases, and 6 bases lay outside the gene matches. The CDR3 is 18 amino acids. Germline V CDR1 and CDR2: KGHSH, LQKENI. This CDR3 is CASSSGTSGSAGANVLTF. CDR3 nucleotide sequence: TGTGCCAGCTCGTCCGGGACTAGCGGGAGCGCTGGGGCCAACGTCCTGACTTTC.

This clone was picked up a small number of times. The chain is built from TRBV30 and TRBJ2-2, with 7 bases lining up with TRBD1. The CDR3 totals 15 residues. The germline CDR1 and CDR2 sequences are GTSNPN and SVGIG (reference sequence). The ends lost 2 bases at V and 4 bases at J; junction bases unmatched: 7. The CDR3 loop is CAWSFRTGFTGELFF. The CDR3 coding sequence is TGTGCCTGGAGTTTCAGGACAGGCTTCACCGGGGAGCTGTTTTTT.

This clone was observed a few times. The V and J genes are TRBV18 and TRBJ1-4; no reliable D call. This CDR3 comprises 16 residues. Trimming removed 3 bases from V and 8 bases from J, with 19 bases in between. Germline CDR1 is KGHSH and CDR2 is LQKENI. The chain's CDR3 is CASSPFDPGIDEKLFF. As DNA, the CDR3 is TGTGCCAGCTCACCTTTCGACCCGGGAATCGACGAAAAACTGTTTTTT.

V gene TRBV14 combines with J gene TRBJ2-1, with TRBD1 as a possible D gene (5 bases). Germline V lookup: CDR1 SGHDN, CDR2 FVKESK. The CDR3 runs 13 residues. V lost 5 bases, J lost 4 bases, and 9 bases lay in between. The CDR3 is CASSFQGYNEQFF. The CDR3 region has the DNA TGTGCCAGCAGCTTCCAGGGATACAATGAGCAGTTCTTC.

The chain has TRBV20-1 and TRBJ1-2; TRBD1 matches at 10 bases. CDR3 size: 15 residues. The V segment lost 3 bases and the J segment 4 bases; nucleotides outside the gene matches: 8. Germline assignment: CDR1 DFQATT and CDR2 SNEGSKA (reference sequence). The CDR3 protein is CSASASGTGVYGYTF. The CDR3 DNA reads as TGCAGTGCTAGTGCCTCCGGGACAGGGGTCTATGGCTACACCTTC.

The rearrangement links TRBV27 to TRBJ2-7; possibly TRBD2 for D (6 bases). Per germline, CDR1 MNHEY and CDR2 SMNVEV (reference sequence). Deletions cut 4 bases from V and 3 bases from J, with 10 bases between. This CDR3 is 13 amino acids long. The CDR3 loop reads CASSSGLIYEQYF. The CDR3, as DNA: TGTGCCAGCAGTTCGGGACTTATCTACGAGCAGTACTTC.

The chain couples TRBV3-1 (or the pseudogene TRBV3-2) to TRBJ2-2, with TRBD1 identical over 7 bases. Germline V gene lookup returns CDR1 LGHDT and CDR2 YNNKEL (reference sequence). The V segment lost 1 base and the J segment 7 bases; nucleotides outside the gene matches: 3. This CDR3 is 14 amino acids long. CDR3 residues: CASSQGQGIGELFF. For the CDR3, the DNA is TGTGCCAGCAGCCAAGGACAGGGAATCGGGGAGCTGTTTTTT.

Here the CDR3 reads CASSAGIIYEQYF. CDR3 coding DNA: TGTGCCAGCAGTGCCGGGATTATCTACGAGCAGTACTTC. The V and J genes are TRBV27 and TRBJ2-7; maybe TRBD2 (5 bases). Trimming removed 5 bases at V and 3 bases at J, with 11 bases between. The CDR3 length is 13 residues. Germline loops: CDR1 MNHEY, CDR2 SMNVEV (reference sequence).

The chain combines TRBV6-5 with TRBJ1-3; 7 bases are shared with TRBD1. The CDR3 totals 15 residues. J lost 4 bases, V lost 4 bases, and 7 bases had no gene match. The germline V gene encodes CDR1 MNHEY and CDR2 SVGAGI. The CDR3: CASSLTGIVGNTIYF. The CDR3 DNA sequence: TGTGCCAGCAGTTTGACAGGGATAGTAGGAAACACCATATATTTT.

The rearrangement joins TRBV7-2 to TRBJ2-2; D uncertain. Trimming stripped 4 bases from V and 4 bases from J, with 10 bases between. Germline assignment: CDR1 SGHTA and CDR2 FQGNSA. This CDR3 region has 14 residues. CDR3 bases: TGTGCCAGCAGCTCCGCCGCGGTCACCGGGGAGCTGTTTTTT. Residues: CASSSAAVTGELFF.

The count of this clone is one. This chain joins TRBV28 and TRBJ1-6; unclear D gene. Trimming took 10 bases from V and 5 from J, leaving 12 bases between them. Germline CDR1 MDHEN, CDR2 SYDVKM. There are 13 residues in the CDR3. The DNA of the CDR3 is TGTGCCACCTTGAGGTGGGATAATTCACCCCTCCACTTT. Its protein product is CATLRWDNSPLHF.

The J gene is TRBJ2-7, the V gene TRBV29-1; 9 bases agree with TRBD1. V lost 1 base and J lost 6; bases outside the gene matches: 4. CDR3 size: 13 residues. The germline V gene encodes CDR1 SQVTM and CDR2 ANQGSEA. Here the CDR3 DNA reads TGCAGCGTTGAAGTCACAGGGGGCCGCGAGCAGTACTTC. Translated, it gives CSVEVTGGREQYF.

This chain links TRBV6-1 with TRBJ1-1, with D possibly being TRBD1 (5 bases). Germline values: CDR1 MNHNS, CDR2 SASEGT. The CDR3 is made up of 15 amino acids. Deletions cut 1 base from V and 5 bases from J, with 14 bases between. The CDR3 DNA follows: TGTGCCAGCAGTGAAGTTGGCAGGGCGGGAACTGAAGCTTTCTTT. It is translated as CASSEVGRAGTEAFF.

V gene TRBV7-9 combines with J gene TRBJ2-2; 10 bases are shared with TRBD2. CDR3 length: 19 amino acids. The J segment lost 6 bases and the V segment lost 1 base, leaving 14 bases of the junction unmatched. Germline V CDR1 and CDR2: SEHNR, FQNEAQ (reference sequence). The CDR3 region is CASSLGGLAGVGLPGELFF. For the CDR3, the DNA is TGTGCCAGCAGCTTAGGAGGCCTAGCGGGAGTCGGTTTGCCCGGGGAGCTGTTTTTT.

V gene TRBV6-1 combines with J gene TRBJ2-5, with D possibly being TRBD2 (5 bases). Germline V CDR1 and CDR2: MNHNS, SASEGT. The V end was cut by 3 bases, the J end by 7 bases, with 15 bases between. This CDR3 has 14 amino acids. The CDR3 DNA reads TGTGCCAGCAGTGACCGTCCGGGGAGAGGGACCCAGTACTTC. It translates to CASSDRPGRGTQYF.

The genes are TRBV2 and TRBJ2-5, with 8 bases lining up with TRBD2. CDR1 and CDR2 from the germline V gene are SNHLY and FYNNEI. The CDR3 covers 15 residues. Losses at the gene ends were 5 bases for V and 2 bases for J; bases not matched to a gene: 7. The CDR3 DNA reads TGTGCCAGCAGTCAAAGGGGACTAGGACAAGAGACCCAGTACTTC. The encoded protein is CASSQRGLGQETQYF.

The V and J genes are TRBV5-5 and TRBJ2-2; tentatively, D is TRBD2 (5 bases). The CDR3 has 11 residues. The germline V gene has CDR1 SGHKS and CDR2 YYEKEE (reference sequence). Deletions cut 2 bases from V and 10 bases from J, with 6 bases between. CDR3 protein: CASSFGKELFF. Written as DNA, the CDR3 is TGTGCCAGCAGCTTCGGGAAGGAGCTGTTTTTT.

The CDR3 DNA follows: TGTGCCAGCAAGCCATCGCCCCCCCGACAGAACCTCCAAGAGACCCAGTACTTC. Its translation: CASKPSPPRQNLQETQYF. V gene TRBV28 combines with J gene TRBJ2-5; the D gene is possibly TRBD1 (5 bases). The germline V gene encodes CDR1 MDHEN and CDR2 SYDVKM. V lost 7 bases and J 1 base, leaving 25 bases between the germline ends. CDR3 length equals 18 residues.

This clone was observed once. The rearrangement links TRBV29-1 to TRBJ1-4, with D perhaps matching TRBD1 (6 bases). V gave up 6 bases and J gave up 5 bases, with 13 bases separating them. The CDR3 totals 13 residues. Germline assignment: CDR1 SQVTM and CDR2 ANQGSEA. CDR3 DNA: TGCAGCGTCCAAGACAGGATGAATGAAAAACTGTTTTTT. Its protein is CSVQDRMNEKLFF.

This chain links TRBV5-1 with TRBJ2-5; 8 positions agree with TRBD1. The V segment lost 4 bases and the J segment 7 bases; nucleotides outside the gene matches: 6. Germline CDR1 SGHRS, CDR2 YFSETQ. The CDR3 loop spans 13 amino acids. CDR3 residues: CASSAGQGGTQYF. For the CDR3, the DNA is TGCGCCAGCAGCGCCGGACAGGGTGGGACCCAGTACTTC.

This clone appeared once. This rearrangement joins TRBV7-9 to TRBJ1-4; D possibly corresponds to TRBD1 (6 bases). The CDR3 sequence is 14 residues long. Germline lookup yields CDR1 SEHNR and CDR2 FQNEAQ (reference sequence). Trimming stripped 4 bases from V and 8 bases from J, with 14 bases between. CDR3 sequence: CASSSTARGEKLFF. The CDR3 nucleotides are TGTGCCAGCAGCTCTACTGCGAGGGGGGAAAAACTGTTTTTT.

The J gene is TRBJ2-7, the V gene TRBV2, with 8 bases that match TRBD1. Losses at the gene ends were 10 bases for V and 4 bases for J; bases not matched to a gene: 6. This CDR3 contains 12 residues. CDR1 and CDR2 from the germline V gene are SNHLY and FYNNEI. The CDR3 is CAIRQGSYEQYF. The CDR3 coding sequence is TGTGCCATACGACAGGGGAGTTACGAGCAGTACTTC.

A note on this clone: This specimen includes other DNA sequences encoding the same CDR3. The rearrangement uses TRBV5-1 and TRBJ2-5, with 8 bases that match TRBD1. V trimming: 4 bases; J trimming: 4 bases; junction bases outside the gene matches: 6. Germline assignment: CDR1 SGHRS and CDR2 YFSETQ. The CDR3 extends over 14 amino acids. The CDR3, as DNA: TGCGCCAGCAGCAGTCAGGGGGCGAGAGAGACCCAGTACTTC. Protein: CASSSQGARETQYF.

The genes are TRBV4-1 and TRBJ1-5; maybe TRBD1 (5 bases). This CDR3 contains 17 residues. V gave up 5 bases and J gave up 0 bases, with 17 bases separating them. From germline, CDR1 is MGHRA and CDR2 YSYEKL. This chain's CDR3 is CASSYTPTENSNQPQHF. CDR3 DNA: TGCGCCAGCAGCTACACACCGACAGAAAATAGCAATCAGCCCCAGCATTTT.

The sample holds one count of this clone. The chain combines TRBV27 with TRBJ2-2, with 11 bases lining up with TRBD2. Trimming at V came to 3 bases and at J to 0 bases, leaving 3 bases not matched to a gene. The CDR3 totals 17 residues. Germline V gene lookup returns CDR1 MNHEY and CDR2 SMNVEV (reference sequence). CDR3 region: CASSFLSGGANTGELFF. In DNA form, the CDR3 reads TGTGCCAGCAGTTTCCTTAGCGGGGGGGCGAACACCGGGGAGCTGTTTTTT.